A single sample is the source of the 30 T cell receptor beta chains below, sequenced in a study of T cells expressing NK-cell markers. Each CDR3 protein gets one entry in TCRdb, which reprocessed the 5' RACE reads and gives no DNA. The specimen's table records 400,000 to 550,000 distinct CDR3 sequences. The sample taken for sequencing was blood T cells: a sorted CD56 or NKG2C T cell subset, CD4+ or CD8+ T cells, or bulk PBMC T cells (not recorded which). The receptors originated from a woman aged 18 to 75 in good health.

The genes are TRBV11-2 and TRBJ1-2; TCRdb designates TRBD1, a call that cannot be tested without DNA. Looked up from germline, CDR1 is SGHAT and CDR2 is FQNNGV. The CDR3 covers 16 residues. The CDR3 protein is CASSLEDRLANYGYTF.

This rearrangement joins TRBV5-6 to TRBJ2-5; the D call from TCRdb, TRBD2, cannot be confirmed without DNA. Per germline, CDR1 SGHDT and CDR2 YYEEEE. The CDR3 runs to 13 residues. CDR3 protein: CASSNGLVETQYF.

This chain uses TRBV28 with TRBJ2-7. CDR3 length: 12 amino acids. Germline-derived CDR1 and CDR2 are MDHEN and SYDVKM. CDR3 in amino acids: CASSLMPGEQYF.

CDR3 region: CASSLEEWRGQETQYF. The V and J genes are TRBV12-3 or TRBV12-4 and TRBJ2-5; lacking DNA, the TRBD2 call made by TCRdb goes unchecked. The CDR3 covers 16 residues.

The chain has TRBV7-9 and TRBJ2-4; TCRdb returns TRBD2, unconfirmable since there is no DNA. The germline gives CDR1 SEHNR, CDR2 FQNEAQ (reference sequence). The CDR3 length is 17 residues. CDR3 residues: CASSIPATSAAKNIQYF.

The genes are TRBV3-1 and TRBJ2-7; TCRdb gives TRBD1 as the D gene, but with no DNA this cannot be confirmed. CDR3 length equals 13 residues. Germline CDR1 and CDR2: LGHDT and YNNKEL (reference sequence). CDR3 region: CASRLQGAREQYF.

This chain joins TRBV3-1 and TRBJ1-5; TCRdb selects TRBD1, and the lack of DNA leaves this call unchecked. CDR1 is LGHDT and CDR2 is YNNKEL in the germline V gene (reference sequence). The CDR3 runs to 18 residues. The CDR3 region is CASSQVPDRGLSNQPQHF.

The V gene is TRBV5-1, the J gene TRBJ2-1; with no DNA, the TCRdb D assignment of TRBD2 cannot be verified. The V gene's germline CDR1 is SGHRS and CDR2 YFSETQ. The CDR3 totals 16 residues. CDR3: CASSEIAGSSYNEQFF.

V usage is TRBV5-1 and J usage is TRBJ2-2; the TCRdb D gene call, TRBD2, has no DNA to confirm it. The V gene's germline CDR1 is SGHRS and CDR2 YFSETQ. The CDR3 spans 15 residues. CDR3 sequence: CASSSKQDPLRELFF.

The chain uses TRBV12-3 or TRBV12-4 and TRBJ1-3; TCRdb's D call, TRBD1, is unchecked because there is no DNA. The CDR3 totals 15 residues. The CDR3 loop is CASSPQGASGNTIYF.

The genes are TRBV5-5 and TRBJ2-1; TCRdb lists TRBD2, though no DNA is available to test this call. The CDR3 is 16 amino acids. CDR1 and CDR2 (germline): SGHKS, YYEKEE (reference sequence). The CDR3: CASSEKSWGPIGEQFF.

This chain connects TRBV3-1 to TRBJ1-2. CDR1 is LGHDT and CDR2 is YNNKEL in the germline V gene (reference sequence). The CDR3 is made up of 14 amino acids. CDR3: CASSQALQGNGYTF.

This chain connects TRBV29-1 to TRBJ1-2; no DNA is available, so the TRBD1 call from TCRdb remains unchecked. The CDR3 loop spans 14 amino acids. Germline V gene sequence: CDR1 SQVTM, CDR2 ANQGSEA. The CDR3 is CSLTQGLANYGYTF.

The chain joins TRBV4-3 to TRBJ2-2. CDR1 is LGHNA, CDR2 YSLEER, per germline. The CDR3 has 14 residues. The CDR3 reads CASSPNSFAGELFF.

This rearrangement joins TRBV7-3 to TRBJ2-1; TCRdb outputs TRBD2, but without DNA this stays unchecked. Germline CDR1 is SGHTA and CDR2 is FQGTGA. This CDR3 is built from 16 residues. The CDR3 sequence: CASSLNAGGTYNEQFF. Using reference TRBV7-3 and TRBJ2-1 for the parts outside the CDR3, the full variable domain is GAGVSQTPSNKVTEKGKYVELRCDPISGHTALYWYRQSLGQGPEFLIYFQGTGAADDSGLPNDRFFAVRPEGSVSTLKIQRTERGDSAVYLCASSLNAGGTYNEQFFGPGTRLTVL.

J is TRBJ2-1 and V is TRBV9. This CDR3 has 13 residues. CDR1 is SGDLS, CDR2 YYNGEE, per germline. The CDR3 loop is CASSGSSPNEQFF.

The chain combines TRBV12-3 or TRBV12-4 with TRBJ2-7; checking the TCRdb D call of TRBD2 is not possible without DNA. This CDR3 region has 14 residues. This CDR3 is CASSPGLAGERQYF.

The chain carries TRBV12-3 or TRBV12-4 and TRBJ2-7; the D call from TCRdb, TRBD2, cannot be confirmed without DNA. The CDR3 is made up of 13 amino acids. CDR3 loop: CASSLGLDGEQYF.

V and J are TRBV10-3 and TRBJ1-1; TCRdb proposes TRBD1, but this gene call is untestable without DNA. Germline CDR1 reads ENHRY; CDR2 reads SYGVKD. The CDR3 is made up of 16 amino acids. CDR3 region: CAISGDLGQGATVAFF.

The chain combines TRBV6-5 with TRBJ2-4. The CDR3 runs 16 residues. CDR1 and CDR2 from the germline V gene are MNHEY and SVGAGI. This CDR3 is CASSYKGNLAKNIQYF.

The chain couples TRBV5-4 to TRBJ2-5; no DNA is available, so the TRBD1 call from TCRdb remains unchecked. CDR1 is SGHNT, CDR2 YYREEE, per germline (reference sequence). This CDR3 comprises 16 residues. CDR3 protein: CASSSTTTGARETQYF.

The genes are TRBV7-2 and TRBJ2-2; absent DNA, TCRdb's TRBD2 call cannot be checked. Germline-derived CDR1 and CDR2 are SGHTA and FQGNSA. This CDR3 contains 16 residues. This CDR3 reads CASSLLAGGLPGELFF.

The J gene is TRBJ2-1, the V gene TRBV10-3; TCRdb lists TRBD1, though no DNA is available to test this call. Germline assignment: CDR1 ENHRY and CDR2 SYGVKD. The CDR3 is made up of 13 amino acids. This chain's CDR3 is CATGTITYNEQFF.

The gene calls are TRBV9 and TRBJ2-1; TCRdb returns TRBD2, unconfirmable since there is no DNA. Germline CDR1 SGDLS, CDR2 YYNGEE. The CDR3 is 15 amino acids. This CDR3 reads CASSVGTSGGHEQFF.

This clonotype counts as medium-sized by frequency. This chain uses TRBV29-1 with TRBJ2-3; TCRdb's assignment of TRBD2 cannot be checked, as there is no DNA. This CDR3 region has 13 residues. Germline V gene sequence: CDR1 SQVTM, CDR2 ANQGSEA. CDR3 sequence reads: CSVDLPKADTQYF.

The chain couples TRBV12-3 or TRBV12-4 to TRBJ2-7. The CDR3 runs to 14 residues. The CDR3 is CASSPWTAPYEQYF.

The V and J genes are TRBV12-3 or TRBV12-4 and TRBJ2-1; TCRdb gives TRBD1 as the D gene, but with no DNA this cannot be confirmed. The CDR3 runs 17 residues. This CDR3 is CASSSLRARSSYNEQFF.

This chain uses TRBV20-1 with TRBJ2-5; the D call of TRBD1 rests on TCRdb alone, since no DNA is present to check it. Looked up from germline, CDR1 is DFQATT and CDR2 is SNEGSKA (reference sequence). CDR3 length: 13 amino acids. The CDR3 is CSASGQGRETQYF.

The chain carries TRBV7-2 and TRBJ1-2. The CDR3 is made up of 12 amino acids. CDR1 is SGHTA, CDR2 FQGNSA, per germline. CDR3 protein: CASSLGGWSYTF.

CDR3 loop: CSARDRRGLRGDTQYF. The chain uses TRBV20-1 and TRBJ2-3; checking the TCRdb D call of TRBD1 is not possible without DNA. Per the germline V gene, CDR1 is DFQATT and CDR2 is SNEGSKA (reference sequence). This CDR3 is built from 16 residues.